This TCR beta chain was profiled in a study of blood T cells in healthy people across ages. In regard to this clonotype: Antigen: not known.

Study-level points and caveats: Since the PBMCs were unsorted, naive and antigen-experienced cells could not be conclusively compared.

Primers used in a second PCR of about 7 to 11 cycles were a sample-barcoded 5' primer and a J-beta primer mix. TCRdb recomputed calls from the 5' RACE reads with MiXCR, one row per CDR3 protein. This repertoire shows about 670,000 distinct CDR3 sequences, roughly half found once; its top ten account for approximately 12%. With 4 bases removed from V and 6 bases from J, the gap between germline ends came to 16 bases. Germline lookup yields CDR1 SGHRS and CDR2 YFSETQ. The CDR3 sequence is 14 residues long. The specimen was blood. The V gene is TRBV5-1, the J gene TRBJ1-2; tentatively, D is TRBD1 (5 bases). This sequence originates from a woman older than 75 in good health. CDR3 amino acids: CASSPTQGRNGYTF. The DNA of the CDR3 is TGCGCCAGCAGCCCCACCCAGGGAAGAAATGGCTACACCTTC.